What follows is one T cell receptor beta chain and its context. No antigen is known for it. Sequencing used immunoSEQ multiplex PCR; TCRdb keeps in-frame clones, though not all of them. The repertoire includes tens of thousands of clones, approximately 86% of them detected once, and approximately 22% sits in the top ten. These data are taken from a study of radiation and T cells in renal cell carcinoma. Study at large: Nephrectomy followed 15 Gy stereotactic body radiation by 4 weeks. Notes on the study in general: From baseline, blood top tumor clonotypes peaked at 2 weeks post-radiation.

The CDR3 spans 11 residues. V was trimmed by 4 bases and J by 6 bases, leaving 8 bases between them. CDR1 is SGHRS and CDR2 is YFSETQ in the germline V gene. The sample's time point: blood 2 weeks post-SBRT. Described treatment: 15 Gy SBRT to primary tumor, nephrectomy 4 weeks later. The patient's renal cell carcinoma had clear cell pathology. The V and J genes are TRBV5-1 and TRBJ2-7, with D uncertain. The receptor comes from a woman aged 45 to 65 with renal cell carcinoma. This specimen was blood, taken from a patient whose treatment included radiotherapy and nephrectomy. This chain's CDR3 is CASSQLGEQYF. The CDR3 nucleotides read TGCGCCAGCAGCCAGTTGGGCGAGCAGTACTTC.